This T cell receptor (beta chain) originates from a study of blood T cell repertoires in COVID-19. Generated by immunoSEQ multiplex PCR, the TCRdb table keeps only in-frame clones and is missing some. Of about 220,000 clones detected, more than 70% appear once; the ten largest clones hold roughly 12%. V was cut by 4 bases and J by 0 bases, with 11 bases left in between. The CDR3 contains 15 residues. CDR1 MDHEN and CDR2 SYDVKM come from the germline V gene. The sequence was collected from a human donor in a cohort sampled during active COVID-19. The chain is built from TRBV28 and TRBJ2-3, with a possible D match to TRBD2 (5 bases). The source material was peripheral blood. The CDR3 spells CASSSEWRSTDTQYF. The CDR3 DNA sequence: TGTGCCAGCAGTTCCGAATGGAGGAGCACAGATACGCAGTATTTT. The complete variable domain, with remaining parts taken from reference TRBV28 and TRBJ2-3, reads DVKVTQSSRYLVKRTGEKVFLECVQDMDHENMFWYRQDPGLGLRLIYFSYDVKMKEKGDIPEGYSVSREKKERFSLILESASTNQTSMYLCASSSEWRSTDTQYFGPGTRLTVL.